The rows below give T cell receptor beta chains drawn from one sample of a study of T cells in Graves' hyperthyroidism and ophthalmopathy. TCRdb processed the multiplex PCR reads anew with MiXCR; each CDR3 protein has one entry. The sample lists hundreds of thousands of distinct CDR3 sequences; around 14% were seen once. Sequencing input: blood. Every receptor here comes from a woman aged 18-35 years with Graves' hyperthyroidism. Both conserved end residues are part of each CDR3. D genes are given only for firm matches. Clone size, where shown, is once, few, many, or a class for clones that have expanded.

cdr3_nt | cdr3_aa | v_call | d_call | clone_size | j_call
TGTGCCACCGCGGGTTCTGGAAACACCATATATTTT | CATAGSGNTIYF | TRBV15 | NA | NA | TRBJ1-3
TGTGCCAGCAGCTTAACACAGGGATACTATGGCTACACCTTC | CASSLTQGYYGYTF | TRBV7-8 | NA | many | TRBJ1-2
TGTGCCAGCAGCTTACAGGGGGCCACTAATGAAAAACTGTTTTTT | CASSLQGATNEKLFF | TRBV11-2 | TRBD1 | many | TRBJ1-4
TGTGCCATCAACTTGGACGGGAATTTGGAGACCCAGTACTTC | CAINLDGNLETQYF | TRBV10-3 | NA | few | TRBJ2-5
TGTGCCAGCAGCTTGTTCGGGACAACTAATGAAAAACTGTTTTTT | CASSLFGTTNEKLFF | TRBV5-8 | NA | few | TRBJ1-4
TGCAGCGTCCCGGGGGCAGGGGCGAACACTGAAGCTTTCTTT | CSVPGAGANTEAFF | TRBV29-1 | NA | many | TRBJ1-1
TGTGCCAGCAGCTTAGCGTTCCAGAAGCCTTCGGTAAACACCATATATTTT | CASSLAFQKPSVNTIYF | TRBV7-9 | NA | many | TRBJ1-3
TGTGCCAGCAGTTACGGGAGACCACAGGGGGAAGCTTTCTTT | CASSYGRPQGEAFF | TRBV6-5 | TRBD1 | many | TRBJ1-1
TGTGCCACCGCCATAACCAGTGAGCAGTTCTTC | CATAITSEQFF | TRBV2 | NA | many | TRBJ2-1
TGTGCCAGCAGCCCCAGTCGGAGGGGCAACATGAACACTGAAGCTTTCTTT | CASSPSRRGNMNTEAFF | TRBV3-1 | NA | NA | TRBJ1-1
TGCAGTGCGGCAAGTCAGGGGGCCACTGAAGCTTTCTTT | CSAASQGATEAFF | TRBV20-1 | TRBD1 | NA | TRBJ1-1
TGTGCCAGCTCACCAGTGGGGAGCTACGAGCAGTACTTC | CASSPVGSYEQYF | TRBV18 | NA | NA | TRBJ2-7
TGTGCCAGCAGGACAGGGGAGCCTGAAGCTTTCTTT | CASRTGEPEAFF | TRBV2 | TRBD1 | many | TRBJ1-1
TGTGCCAGCAGCGTTTCCGGGACAGGGGCCAATGAGCAGTTCTTC | CASSVSGTGANEQFF | TRBV9 | TRBD1 | NA | TRBJ2-1
TGCAGCGTTGCGTCTGGGTGGCAAGAGACCCAGTACTTC | CSVASGWQETQYF | TRBV29-1 | NA | NA | TRBJ2-5
TGTGCCAGCAGCTTAGTTGCAGCTGAAGCTTTCTTT | CASSLVAAEAFF | TRBV11-2 | NA | many | TRBJ1-1
TGTGCCAGCAGCCAAGTCGGACACTTCACCGGGGAGCTGTTTTTT | CASSQVGHFTGELFF | TRBV14 | NA | few | TRBJ2-2
TGTGCCAGCAGCTTAAGTTTTCTGGGGTATCTCAATGAGCAGTTCTTC | CASSLSFLGYLNEQFF | TRBV11-3 | NA | many | TRBJ2-1
TGTGCCAGCAGTTCGGCGAAAGCGGGGGGCGATACGCAGTATTTT | CASSSAKAGGDTQYF | TRBV28 | TRBD2 | many | TRBJ2-3
TGCGCCAGCAGCCAAAGAGTCGCGGGGAGCTACGAGCAGTACTTC | CASSQRVAGSYEQYF | TRBV4-1 | NA | NA | TRBJ2-7
TGTGCCAGTAGTATTGCGGGACAGGGGCCAACAAATCAGCCCCAGCATTTT | CASSIAGQGPTNQPQHF | TRBV19 | TRBD1 | NA | TRBJ1-5
TGTGCCAGCAGTCATCCGGGACAGACAAACACTGAAGCTTTCTTT | CASSHPGQTNTEAFF | TRBV27 | TRBD1 | few | TRBJ1-1
TGCAGTGCGCTCCCATTCGTTCCTGGCGGGAGGTCCTACGAGCAGTACTTC | CSALPFVPGGRSYEQYF | TRBV20-1 | TRBD2 | many | TRBJ2-7
TGCAGTGCTAGAGAGGGAGGAAGGTACAATGAGCAGTTCTTC | CSAREGGRYNEQFF | TRBV20-1 | NA | NA | TRBJ2-1
TGTGCCAGCAGTTTTGGGGGTGGGTCAGGTTCAACCGGGGAGCTGTTTTTT | CASSFGGGSGSTGELFF | TRBV27 | NA | NA | TRBJ2-2
TGTGCCAGCAGCTTATCGTACAGGGGGCGCCGCGGAAACATTCAGTACTTC | CASSLSYRGRRGNIQYF | TRBV7-8 | TRBD1 | many | TRBJ2-4
TGTGCCAGCGGACTCATGAACACCGGGGAGCTGTTTTTT | CASGLMNTGELFF | TRBV6-1 | NA | few | TRBJ2-2
TGCAGTGCTAGCCTTACTAGCGGGAGAGAGACCCAGTACTTC | CSASLTSGRETQYF | TRBV20-1 | TRBD2 | few | TRBJ2-5
TGCGCCAGCAGCCAAGACCCCTCAGCCGAGCAGTACTTC | CASSQDPSAEQYF | TRBV7-9 | NA | few | TRBJ2-7
TGCAGTGCCCCCCCGATACCAACAGATACGCAGTATTTT | CSAPPIPTDTQYF | TRBV20-1 | NA | many | TRBJ2-3
TGCGCCAGCAGCTCCGGAGGGCGGCACGGGGAGCTGTTTTTT | CASSSGGRHGELFF | TRBV5-1 | NA | few | TRBJ2-2
TGCGCCAGCAGCCAAGGCCGACAGGGTGGGGTCTCCTACGAGCAGTACTTC | CASSQGRQGGVSYEQYF | TRBV4-1 | TRBD1 | NA | TRBJ2-7
TGTGCCAGCAGCTTAGTTAGGGGACAGGGCTACGAGCAGTACTTC | CASSLVRGQGYEQYF | TRBV11-2 | TRBD1 | many | TRBJ2-7
TGCGCCAGCAACGAAAACAGGGCTGAAGCTTTCTTT | CASNENRAEAFF | TRBV5-1 | NA | many | TRBJ1-1
TGTGCCAGCAGCACCGGGACAGGCACAGATACGCAGTATTTT | CASSTGTGTDTQYF | TRBV7-3 | TRBD1 | many | TRBJ2-3
TGTGCCAGCAGTAAAATGGCTGCCCATTCACCCCTCCACTTT | CASSKMAAHSPLHF | TRBV25-1 | NA | NA | TRBJ1-6
TGTGCCAGCAGAAAACGAGGACAGGGTAACACTGAAGCTTTCTTT | CASRKRGQGNTEAFF | TRBV7-9 | TRBD1 | many | TRBJ1-1
TGTGCCAGCAGCTTAGCAAACAGGGGAAGGTTTGATGGCTACACCTTC | CASSLANRGRFDGYTF | TRBV11-2 | TRBD1 | few | TRBJ1-2
TGTGCCAGCAGCCTCCAACAAGACAGCTCGAACACCGGGGAGCTGTTTTTT | CASSLQQDSSNTGELFF | TRBV7-6 | NA | many | TRBJ2-2
TGCGCCAGCAGCGATCCTAGCGGTAGCTCCTACGAGCAGTACTTC | CASSDPSGSSYEQYF | TRBV5-1 | TRBD2 | many | TRBJ2-7
TGCGCCAGCAGCTTGGCCTGGGGCCAGAACACTGAAGCTTTCTTT | CASSLAWGQNTEAFF | TRBV5-1 | NA | many | TRBJ1-1
TGCAGTGCTAGAGTCAGGGGAAACCTCTACAATGAGCAGTTCTTC | CSARVRGNLYNEQFF | TRBV20-1 | NA | NA | TRBJ2-1
TGCGCCAGCAGCGTCGGGACAGGGACTGGCTACACCTTC | CASSVGTGTGYTF | TRBV5-1 | TRBD1 | NA | TRBJ1-2
TGTGCCAGCAGCTTAGCTAACAGATACCAAGAGACCCAGTACTTC | CASSLANRYQETQYF | TRBV7-8 | NA | NA | TRBJ2-5
TGTGCCACCAGTGATTTGGCCCACGGGGAGCTGTTTTTT | CATSDLAHGELFF | TRBV24-1 | NA | NA | TRBJ2-2
TGCGCCAGCAGCCAAGCCCCCCCTCCGAACCTGAACACTGAAGCTTTCTTT | CASSQAPPPNLNTEAFF | TRBV4-1 | NA | NA | TRBJ1-1
TGTGCCAGCAGTTTAGGGCCTGGGGAGGGAGTCCCAGATACGCAGTATTTT | CASSLGPGEGVPDTQYF | TRBV28 | TRBD2 | many | TRBJ2-3
TGTGCCAGCAGACCCGGGGACAGGCGTATTGACTATGGCTACACCTTC | CASRPGDRRIDYGYTF | TRBV28 | TRBD1 | NA | TRBJ1-2
TGTGCCACCAACTGGCGGGTTAGCACAGATACGCAGTATTTT | CATNWRVSTDTQYF | TRBV5-5 | NA | many | TRBJ2-3
TGCAGTGCTAGAAGCGTCTACGAGCAGTACTTC | CSARSVYEQYF | TRBV20-1 | NA | few | TRBJ2-7
TGCGCCAGCAGCTACCGGACCCCGGGAACAGATACGCAGTATTTT | CASSYRTPGTDTQYF | TRBV5-1 | NA | NA | TRBJ2-3
TGCAGTGCTAGGGAGGACGGTCGCAATCAGCCCCAGCATTTT | CSAREDGRNQPQHF | TRBV20-1 | NA | few | TRBJ1-5